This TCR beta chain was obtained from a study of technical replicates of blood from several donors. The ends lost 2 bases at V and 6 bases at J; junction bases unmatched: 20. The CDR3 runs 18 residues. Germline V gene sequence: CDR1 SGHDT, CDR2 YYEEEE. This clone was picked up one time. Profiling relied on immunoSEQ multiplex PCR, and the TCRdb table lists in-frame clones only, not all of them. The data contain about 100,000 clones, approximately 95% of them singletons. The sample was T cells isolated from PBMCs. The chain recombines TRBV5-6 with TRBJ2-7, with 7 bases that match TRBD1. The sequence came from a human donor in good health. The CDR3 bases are TGTGCCAGCAGCTTCGAAAGGGGGCGCAGACCCATTCTGGGCGAGCAGTACTTC. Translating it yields CASSFERGRRPILGEQYF.